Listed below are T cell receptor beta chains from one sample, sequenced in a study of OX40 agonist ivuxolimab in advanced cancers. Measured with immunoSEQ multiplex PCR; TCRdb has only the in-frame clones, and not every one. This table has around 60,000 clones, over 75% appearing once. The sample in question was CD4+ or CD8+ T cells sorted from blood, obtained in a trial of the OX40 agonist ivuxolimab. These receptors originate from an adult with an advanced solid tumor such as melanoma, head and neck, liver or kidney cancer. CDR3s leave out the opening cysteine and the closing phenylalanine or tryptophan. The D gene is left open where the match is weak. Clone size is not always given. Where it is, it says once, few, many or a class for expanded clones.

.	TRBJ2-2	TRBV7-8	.	ASSFMAGELF
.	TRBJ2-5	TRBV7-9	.	ASSPDSQETQY
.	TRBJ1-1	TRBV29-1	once	SVGPTERAF
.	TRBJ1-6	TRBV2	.	ASSEVGLGDSPLH
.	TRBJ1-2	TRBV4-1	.	ASSQAWSWGTGSHDYGYT
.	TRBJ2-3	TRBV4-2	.	ASSQNGGASTDTQY
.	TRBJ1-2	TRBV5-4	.	ASSSDIDYGYT
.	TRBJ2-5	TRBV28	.	ASSLSFAQVETQY
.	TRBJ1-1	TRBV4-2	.	ASSQVPGGVPEAF
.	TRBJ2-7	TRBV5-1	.	ASSPGHRRDYEQY
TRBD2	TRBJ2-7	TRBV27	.	ASSGGAGFNEQY
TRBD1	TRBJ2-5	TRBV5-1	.	ASSGTDQETQY
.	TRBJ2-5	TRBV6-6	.	ASTLDGQETQY
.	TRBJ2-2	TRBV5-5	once	ASSPTGPINTGELF
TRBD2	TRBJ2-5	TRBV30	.	AWTSGRLGETQY
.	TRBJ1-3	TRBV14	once	ASSQGRVSGNTIY
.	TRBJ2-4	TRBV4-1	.	ASSQGAVGGRVVLAKNIQY
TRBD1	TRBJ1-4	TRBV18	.	ASSSTTGGTNEKLF
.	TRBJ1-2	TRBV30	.	AWSVHRESNYGYT
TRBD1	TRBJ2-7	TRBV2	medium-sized	ASSSGTGSYEQY
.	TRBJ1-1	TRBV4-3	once	ASSLGVNTEAF
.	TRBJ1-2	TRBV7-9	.	ASSLAQGYT
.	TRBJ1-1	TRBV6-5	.	ASRDTGQRGPEAF
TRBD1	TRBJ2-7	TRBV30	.	AWSVPWDSSYEQY
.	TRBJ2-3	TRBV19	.	ASSMAFRGSDTQY
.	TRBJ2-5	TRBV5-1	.	ASSPGLAGMETQY
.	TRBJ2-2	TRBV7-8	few	ASSSQGGYANTGELF
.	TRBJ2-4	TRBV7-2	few	ASSLASIQY
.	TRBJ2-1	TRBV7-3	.	ASSFGGWDEQF
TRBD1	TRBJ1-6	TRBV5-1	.	ASSWRDSNNSPLH
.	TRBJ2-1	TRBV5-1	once	ASSLTGYNEQF
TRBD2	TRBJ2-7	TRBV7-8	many	ASSSLAGGGNEQY
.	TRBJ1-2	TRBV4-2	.	ASSQFLGQGSSYT
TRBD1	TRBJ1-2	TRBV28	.	ASSETGWGSNYGYT
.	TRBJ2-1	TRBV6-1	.	ASSEALGSLYNEQF
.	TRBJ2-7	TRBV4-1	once	ASSQRLEYEQY
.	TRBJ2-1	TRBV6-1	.	ASSRHSKYNEQF
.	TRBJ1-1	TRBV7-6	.	ASSLVAGPNTEAF
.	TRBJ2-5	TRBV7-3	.	ASSQMGRGTQY
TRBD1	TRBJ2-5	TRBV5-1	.	ASSPGQGAETQY
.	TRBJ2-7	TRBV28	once	ASTSGGTYEQY
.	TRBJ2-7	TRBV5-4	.	ASSRRGQGEQY
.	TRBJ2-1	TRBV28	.	ASTSLGLQEYNEQF
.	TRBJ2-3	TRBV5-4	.	ASSRMEGGTDTQY
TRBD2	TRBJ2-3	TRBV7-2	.	ASSLPSGRTDTQY
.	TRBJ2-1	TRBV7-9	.	AGSLVAFYNEQF
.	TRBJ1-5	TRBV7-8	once	ASSLEGGAGQPQH
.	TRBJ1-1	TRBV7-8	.	ASSLNTGNLAEAF
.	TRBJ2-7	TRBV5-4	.	ASSFQGGAVSYEQY
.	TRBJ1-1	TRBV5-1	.	ASSLSIADTEAF
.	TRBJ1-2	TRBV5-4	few	ASSSMSGYGYT
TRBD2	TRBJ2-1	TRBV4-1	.	ASSRSPVGGRSSYNEQF
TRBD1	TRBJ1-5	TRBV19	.	ASSDGTGGRPQH
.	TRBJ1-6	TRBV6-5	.	ASSRSSYNSPLH
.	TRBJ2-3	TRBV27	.	ASRGLGGVALAQDTQY